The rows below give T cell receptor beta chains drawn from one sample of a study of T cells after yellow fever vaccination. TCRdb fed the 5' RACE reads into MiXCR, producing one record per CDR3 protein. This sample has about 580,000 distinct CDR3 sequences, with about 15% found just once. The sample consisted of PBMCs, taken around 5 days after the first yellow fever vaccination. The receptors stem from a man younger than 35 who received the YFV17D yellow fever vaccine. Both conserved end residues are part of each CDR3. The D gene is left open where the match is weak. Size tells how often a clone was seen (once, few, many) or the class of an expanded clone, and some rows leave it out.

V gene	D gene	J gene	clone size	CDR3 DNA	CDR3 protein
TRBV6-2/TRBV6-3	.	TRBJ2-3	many	TGTGCCAGCAGTTACGCGTCCGGTTGGGGGGCCTCAGATACGCAGTATTTT	CASSYASGWGASDTQYF
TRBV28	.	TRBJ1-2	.	TGTGCCAGCAGTTCATCAGGCGCCCACTATGGCTACACCTTC	CASSSSGAHYGYTF
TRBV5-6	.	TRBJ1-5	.	TGTGCCAGCAGCTTGAGTTGGGGTATTCAGCCCCAGCATTTT	CASSLSWGIQPQHF
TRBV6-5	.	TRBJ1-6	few	TGTGCCAGCAGTTACTCGACGGTGGGGGCGAATTCACCCCTCCACTTT	CASSYSTVGANSPLHF
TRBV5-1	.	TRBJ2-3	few	TGCGCCAGCAGCTTGGGATCGCGGACCACAGATACGCAGTATTTT	CASSLGSRTTDTQYF
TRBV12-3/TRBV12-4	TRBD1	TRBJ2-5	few	TGTGCCAGCAGTCGCACCCGACAGGGGCAATCAGAGACCCAGTACTTC	CASSRTRQGQSETQYF
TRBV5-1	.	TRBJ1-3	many	TGCGCCAGCAGCTTGTCGGCAGCAGCGAGCTCTGGAAACACCATATATTTT	CASSLSAAASSGNTIYF
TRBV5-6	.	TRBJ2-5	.	TGTGCCAGCAGCTTGGAGATGACCCAGTACTTC	CASSLEMTQYF
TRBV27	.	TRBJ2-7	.	TGTGCCAGCAGACCTCTCGACAGTGTCATGCCTTACGAGCAGTACTTC	CASRPLDSVMPYEQYF
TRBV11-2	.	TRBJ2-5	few	TGTGCCAGCAGCATCGGACTGCAAGAGACCCAGTACTTC	CASSIGLQETQYF
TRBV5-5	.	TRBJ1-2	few	TGTGCCAGCAGCTCAAAAGAACAGGGAGGAAACTATGGCTACACCTTC	CASSSKEQGGNYGYTF
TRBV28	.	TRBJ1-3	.	TGTGCCAGCGGGACGTTTGGAAACACCATATATTTT	CASGTFGNTIYF
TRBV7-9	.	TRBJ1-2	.	TGTGCCAGCAGCTCCCCCTCGGGGCAAGCTAACTATGGCTACACCTTC	CASSSPSGQANYGYTF
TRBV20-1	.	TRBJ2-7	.	TGCAGTGCTAGAGCGGGAGACAGGGCGTCCTACGAGCAGTACTTC	CSARAGDRASYEQYF